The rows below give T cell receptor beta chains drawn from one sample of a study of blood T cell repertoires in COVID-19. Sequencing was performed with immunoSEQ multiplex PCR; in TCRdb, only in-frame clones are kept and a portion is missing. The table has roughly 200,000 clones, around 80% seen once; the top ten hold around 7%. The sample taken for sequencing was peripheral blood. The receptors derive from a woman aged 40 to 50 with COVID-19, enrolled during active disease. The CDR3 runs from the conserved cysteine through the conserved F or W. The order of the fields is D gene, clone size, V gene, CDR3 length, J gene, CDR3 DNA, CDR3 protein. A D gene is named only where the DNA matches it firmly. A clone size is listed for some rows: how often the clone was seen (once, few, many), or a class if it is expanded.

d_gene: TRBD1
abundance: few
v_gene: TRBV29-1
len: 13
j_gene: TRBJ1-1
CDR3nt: TGCAGCGCCCAGACAGGGGGAGGCACTGAAGCTTTCTTT
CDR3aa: CSAQTGGGTEAFF

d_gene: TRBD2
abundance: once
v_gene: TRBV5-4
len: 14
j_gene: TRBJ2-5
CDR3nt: TGTGCCAGCAGCTTGCCTAGCGGTTCAGAGACCCAGTACTTC
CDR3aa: CASSLPSGSETQYF

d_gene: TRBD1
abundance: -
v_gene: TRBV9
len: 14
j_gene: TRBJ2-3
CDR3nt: TGTGCCAGCACCAGGACAGGGGCGGCAGATACGCAGTATTTT
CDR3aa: CASTRTGAADTQYF

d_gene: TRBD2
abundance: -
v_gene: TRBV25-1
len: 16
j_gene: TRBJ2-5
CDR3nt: TGTGCCAGCAGTGATCCCCGGACTAGCCGGGGATCGACCCAGTACTTC
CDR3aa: CASSDPRTSRGSTQYF

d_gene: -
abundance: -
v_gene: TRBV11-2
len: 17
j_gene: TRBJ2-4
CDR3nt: TGTGCCAGCAGCTTAGAGGAGACTTCTCTAGCCAAAAACATTCAGTACTTC
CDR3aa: CASSLEETSLAKNIQYF

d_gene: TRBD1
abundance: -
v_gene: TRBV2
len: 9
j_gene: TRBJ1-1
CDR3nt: TGTGCCAGCAGGACAGGGGCTTTCTTT
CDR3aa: CASRTGAFF

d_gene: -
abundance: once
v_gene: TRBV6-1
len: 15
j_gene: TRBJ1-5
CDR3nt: TGTGCCAGCAGTGAAGCGGGGAGGGTGAATCAGCCCCAGCATTTT
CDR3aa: CASSEAGRVNQPQHF

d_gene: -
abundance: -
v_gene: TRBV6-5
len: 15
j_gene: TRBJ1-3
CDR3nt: TGTGCCAGCATGAAGGGAGATTCGGGAGGAAACACCATATATTTT
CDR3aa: CASMKGDSGGNTIYF

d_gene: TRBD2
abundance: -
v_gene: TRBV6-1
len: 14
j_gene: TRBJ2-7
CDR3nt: TGTGCCAGCAGTCGTAGCGGGCAAGGCTACGAGCAGTACTTC
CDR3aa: CASSRSGQGYEQYF

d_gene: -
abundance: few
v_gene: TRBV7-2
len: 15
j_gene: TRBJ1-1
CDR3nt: TGTGCCAGCAGCTTAGTAGCAACAGGAAACACTGAAGCTTTCTTT
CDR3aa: CASSLVATGNTEAFF

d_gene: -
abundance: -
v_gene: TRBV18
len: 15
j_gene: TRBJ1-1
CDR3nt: TGTGCCAGCTCACCTCAAGGGGTCACGGACACTGAAGCTTTCTTT
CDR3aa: CASSPQGVTDTEAFF

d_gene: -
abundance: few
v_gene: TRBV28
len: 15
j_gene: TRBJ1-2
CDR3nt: TGTGCCAGCAGTCTATCCCGGCCGGGGATTTATGGCTACACCTTC
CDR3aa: CASSLSRPGIYGYTF

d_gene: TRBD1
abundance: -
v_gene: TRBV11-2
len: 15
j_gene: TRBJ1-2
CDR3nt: TGTGCCAGCAGCTTAGCGGGGACAGGGTTCGATGGCTACACCTTC
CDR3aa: CASSLAGTGFDGYTF

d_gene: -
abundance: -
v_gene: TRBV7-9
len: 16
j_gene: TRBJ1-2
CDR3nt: TGTGCCAGCAGCTCCCCTTCGGGGGTCGGCTCATTCGTCTACACCTTC
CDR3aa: CASSSPSGVGSFVYTF

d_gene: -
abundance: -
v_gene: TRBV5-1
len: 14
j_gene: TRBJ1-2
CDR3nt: TGCGCCAGCAGCTGGGACTTAGCTAACTATGGCTACACCTTC
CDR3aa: CASSWDLANYGYTF

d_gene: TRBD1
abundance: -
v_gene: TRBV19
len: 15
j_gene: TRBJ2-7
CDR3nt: TGTGCCAGTAGTATGGTGGGACAGGGGTCCTACGAGCAGTACTTC
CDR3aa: CASSMVGQGSYEQYF

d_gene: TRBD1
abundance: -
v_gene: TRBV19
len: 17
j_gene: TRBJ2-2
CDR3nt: TGTGCCAGTACCAAATATGTAGGGGGCGCAGGTGCCGGGGAGCTGTTTTTT
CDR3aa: CASTKYVGGAGAGELFF

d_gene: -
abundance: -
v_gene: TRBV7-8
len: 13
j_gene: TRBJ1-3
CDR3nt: TGTGCCAGCACCGTCGTTTCCGGAAACACCATATATTTT
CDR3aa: CASTVVSGNTIYF

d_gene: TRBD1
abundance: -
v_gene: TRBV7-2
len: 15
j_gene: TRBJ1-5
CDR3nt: TGTGCCAGCAGCTTACGAACAGGGGATCATCAGCCCCAGCATTTT
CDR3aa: CASSLRTGDHQPQHF